These 5 T cell receptor beta chains share one sample of origin, sequenced in a study of T cells in localized non-small cell lung cancer. TCRdb's copy holds only in-frame clones and misses some; the assay was immunoSEQ multiplex PCR. The sample includes tens of thousands of clones, roughly 90% seen only once; the top ten take about 6%. The input for sequencing was peripheral blood mononuclear cells, taken before any cancer treatment. The receptor source for this set is a male donor at least 60 years old with stage II lung adenocarcinoma.

The chain joins TRBV5-1 to TRBJ1-2; possible D gene TRBD1, 5 bases. This CDR3 has 14 residues. Germline CDR1 SGHRS, CDR2 YFSETQ. V was trimmed by 4 bases and J by 2 bases, leaving 12 bases between them. CDR3 in amino acids: CASSLGGLNYGYTF. CDR3 DNA: TGCGCCAGCAGCCTGGGGGGGTTAAACTATGGCTACACCTTC.

The V call is TRBV7-2, the J call TRBJ2-7; possible D gene TRBD2, 5 bases. Trimming stripped 1 base from V and 0 bases from J, with 7 bases between. CDR1 is SGHTA and CDR2 is FQGNSA in the germline V gene. CDR3 size: 14 residues. DNA of the CDR3: TGTGCCAGCAGCTTAGTTCGGGGCTCCTACGAGCAGTACTTC. Encoded protein: CASSLVRGSYEQYF.

J is TRBJ2-1 and V is TRBV7-8; D could derive from TRBD1 or TRBD2 (6 bases each). CDR3 length: 15 amino acids. Trimming shortened V by 5 bases and J by 7 bases, and 18 bases separated the two germline ends. Germline-derived CDR1 and CDR2 are SGHVS and FQNEAQ. In DNA form, the CDR3 reads TGTGCCAGCAGCCGTAGAGAGGAGGGGGGTAATGAGCAGTTCTTC. Amino acid sequence: CASSRREEGGNEQFF.

As DNA, the CDR3 is TGTGCCAGCAGTGAGCCGGGTTCTGGGGCCAACGTCCTGACTTTC. Protein sequence: CASSEPGSGANVLTF. The chain joins TRBV25-1 to TRBJ2-6; D is unresolved. The CDR3 runs 15 residues. Trimming removed 3 bases from V and 1 base from J, with 7 bases in between. Germline CDR1 is MGHDK and CDR2 is SYGVNS.

Concerning this clone itself: Relative to the germline gene, one junction end is altered; a read error may explain this. The V gene is TRBV5-1, the J gene TRBJ2-5, with 9 bases that match TRBD1. The CDR3 loop spans 12 amino acids. Germline V gene lookup returns CDR1 SGHRS and CDR2 YFSETQ. The chain's CDR3 is CASSLSGQGGNF. The DNA for the CDR3 is TGCGCCAGCAGCCTCTCGGGACAGGGAGGGAACTTC.